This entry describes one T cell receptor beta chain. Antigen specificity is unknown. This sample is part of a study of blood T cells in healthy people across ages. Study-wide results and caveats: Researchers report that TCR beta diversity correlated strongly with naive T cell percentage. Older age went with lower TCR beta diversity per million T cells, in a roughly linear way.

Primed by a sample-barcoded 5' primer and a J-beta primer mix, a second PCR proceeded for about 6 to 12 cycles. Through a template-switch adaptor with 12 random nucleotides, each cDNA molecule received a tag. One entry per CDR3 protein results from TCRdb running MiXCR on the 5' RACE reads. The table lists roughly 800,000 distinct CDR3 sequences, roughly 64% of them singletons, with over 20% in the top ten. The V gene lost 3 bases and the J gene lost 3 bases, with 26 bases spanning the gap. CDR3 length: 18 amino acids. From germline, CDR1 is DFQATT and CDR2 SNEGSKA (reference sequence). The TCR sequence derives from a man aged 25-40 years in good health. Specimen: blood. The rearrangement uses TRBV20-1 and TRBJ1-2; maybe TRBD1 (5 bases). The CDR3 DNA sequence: TGCAGTGCTAGTAGTTTGGGACCCGAGGTAGCAGAGGACTATGGCTACACCTTC. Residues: CSASSLGPEVAEDYGYTF.